The entry below gives a single T cell receptor (beta chain) sequence along with its context. Its antigen is as yet unknown. The sample originates from a study of STAT3 mutations in large granular lymphocyte leukemia. From germline, CDR1 is MNHEY and CDR2 SVGAGI. The CDR3 consists of 12 residues. Trimming removed 6 bases at V and 4 bases at J, with 10 bases between. Sequencing used immunoSEQ multiplex PCR; TCRdb keeps in-frame clones, though not all of them. The sample contains 30,000 to 45,000 clones, around nine tenths of which appear only once. Notes on the study in general: At least one immunodominant TCR beta clonotype appeared in every T-cell large granular lymphocyte leukemia patient.

The TCR comes from a human donor with T large granular lymphocyte leukemia. Some clones in this sample may be carry-over from other donors' samples. Sequenced material: PBMCs. The J gene is TRBJ2-7, the V gene TRBV6-5; D gene ambiguous. CDR3 protein: CASSLDGYEQYF. The CDR3 DNA follows: TGTGCCAGCAGCCTAGACGGGTACGAGCAGTACTTC.